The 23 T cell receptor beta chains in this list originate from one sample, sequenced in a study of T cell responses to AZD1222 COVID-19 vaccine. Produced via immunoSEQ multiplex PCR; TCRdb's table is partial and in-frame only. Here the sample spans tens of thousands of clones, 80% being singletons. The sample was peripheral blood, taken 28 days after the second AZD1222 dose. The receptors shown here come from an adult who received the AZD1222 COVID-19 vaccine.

The CDR3 DNA sequence: TGTGCCAGCAGTTATAACGGCGGACAGCAAGAGACCCAGTACTTC. This encodes CASSYNGGQQETQYF. The chain joins TRBV6-6 to TRBJ2-5; a weak D match, TRBD1 (6 bases). Per the germline V gene, CDR1 is MNHNY and CDR2 is SVGAGI (reference sequence). There are 15 residues in the CDR3. Deletions cut 3 bases from V and 2 bases from J, with 13 bases between.

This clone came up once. The CDR3: CASRVVGGGTEAFF. The CDR3 nucleotides read TGTGCCAGTAGAGTGGTGGGGGGTGGCACTGAAGCTTTCTTT. The chain links TRBV19 to TRBJ1-1; possibly TRBD1 for D (5 bases). The CDR3 covers 14 residues. Germline loops: CDR1 LNHDA, CDR2 SQIVND (reference sequence). Trimming left V 6 bases short and J 4 bases short, with 15 bases between.

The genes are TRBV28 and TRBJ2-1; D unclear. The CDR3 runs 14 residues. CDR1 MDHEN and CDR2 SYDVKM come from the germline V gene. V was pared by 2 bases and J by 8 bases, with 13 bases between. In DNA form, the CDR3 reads TGTGCCAGCAGTTTAGATAGGGCTATAGATGAGCAGTTCTTC. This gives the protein CASSLDRAIDEQFF.

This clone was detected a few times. The CDR3 nucleotides are TGTGCCACCAGTGATCCCCGGACGGGGCCCTCTGGGGCCAACGTCCTGACTTTC. Protein sequence: CATSDPRTGPSGANVLTF. The chain combines TRBV24-1 with TRBJ2-6; D may match TRBD1 or TRBD2 (5 bases each). Germline V lookup: CDR1 KGHDR, CDR2 SFDVKD. The V end lost 3 bases, the J end lost 0 bases, and 14 bases lay between the germline ends. The CDR3 spans 18 residues.

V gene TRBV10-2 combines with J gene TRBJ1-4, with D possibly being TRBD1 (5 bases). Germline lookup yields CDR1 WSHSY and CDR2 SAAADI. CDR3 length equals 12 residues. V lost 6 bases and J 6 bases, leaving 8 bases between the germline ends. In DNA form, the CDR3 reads TGCGCCAGCAGCCCGGGACATGAAAAACTGTTTTTT. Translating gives CASSPGHEKLFF.

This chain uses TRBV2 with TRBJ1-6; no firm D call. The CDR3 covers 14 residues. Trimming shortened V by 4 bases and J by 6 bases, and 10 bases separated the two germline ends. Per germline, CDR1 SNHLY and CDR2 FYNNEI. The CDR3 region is CASSAAESNSPLHF. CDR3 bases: TGTGCCAGCAGTGCAGCAGAATCTAATTCACCCCTCCACTTT.

Here the CDR3 DNA reads TGTGCCAGCAGCGGTAGACAGCTCACCGGGGAGCTGTTTTTT. Its protein is CASSGRQLTGELFF. The chain uses TRBV7-9 and TRBJ2-2, with TRBD1 as a possible D gene (5 bases). Germline CDR1 and CDR2: SEHNR and FQNEAQ (reference sequence). The CDR3 runs to 14 residues. The V end was cut by 5 bases, the J end by 4 bases, with 11 bases between.

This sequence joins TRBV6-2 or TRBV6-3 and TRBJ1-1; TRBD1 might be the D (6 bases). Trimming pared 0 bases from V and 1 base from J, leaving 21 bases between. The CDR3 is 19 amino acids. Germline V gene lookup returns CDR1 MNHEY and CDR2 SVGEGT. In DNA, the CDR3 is TGTGCCAGCAGTTACTCCGCGACGCTCACCAGGGGCGAGAACACTGAAGCTTTCTTT. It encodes CASSYSATLTRGENTEAFF.

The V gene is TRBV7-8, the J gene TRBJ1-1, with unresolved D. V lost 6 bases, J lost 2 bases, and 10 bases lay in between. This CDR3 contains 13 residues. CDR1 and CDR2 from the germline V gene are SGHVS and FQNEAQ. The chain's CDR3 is CASRFRPNTEAFF. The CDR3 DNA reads TGTGCCAGCAGATTCCGCCCTAACACTGAAGCTTTCTTT. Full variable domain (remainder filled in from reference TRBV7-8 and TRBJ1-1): GAGVSQSPRYKVAKRGQDVALRCDPISGHVSLFWYQQALGQGPEFLTYFQNEAQLDKSGLPSDRFFAERPEGSVSTLKIQRTQQEDSAVYLCASRFRPNTEAFFGQGTRLTVV.

CDR3 sequence reads: CASSIATDHYEQYF. In DNA form, the CDR3 reads TGTGCCAGTAGTATAGCCACAGATCACTACGAGCAGTACTTC. The rearrangement uses TRBV19 and TRBJ2-7; D gene uncertain. V gave up 1 base and J gave up 3 bases, with 10 bases separating them. The CDR3 loop spans 14 amino acids. Germline assignment: CDR1 LNHDA and CDR2 SQIVND (reference sequence).

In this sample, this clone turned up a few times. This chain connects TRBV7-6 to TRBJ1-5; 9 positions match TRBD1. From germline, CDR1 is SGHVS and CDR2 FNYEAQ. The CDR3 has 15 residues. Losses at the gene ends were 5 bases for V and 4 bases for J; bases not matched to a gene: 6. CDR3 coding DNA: TGTGCCAGCAGCCGGGGAGACAGGGGGAATCAGCCCCAGCATTTT. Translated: CASSRGDRGNQPQHF.

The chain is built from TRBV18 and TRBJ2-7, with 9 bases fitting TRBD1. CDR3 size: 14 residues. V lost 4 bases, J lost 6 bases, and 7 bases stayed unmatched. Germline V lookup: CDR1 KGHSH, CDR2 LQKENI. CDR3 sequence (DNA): TGTGCCAGCTCACTCGCGGAGACAGGGGGCGAGCAGTACTTC. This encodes CASSLAETGGEQYF. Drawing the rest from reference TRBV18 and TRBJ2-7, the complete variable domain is NAGVMQNPRHLVRRRGQEARLRCSPMKGHSHVYWYRQLPEEGLKFMVYLQKENIIDESGMPKERFSAEFPKEGPSILRIQQVVRGDSAAYFCASSLAETGGEQYFGPGTRLTVT.

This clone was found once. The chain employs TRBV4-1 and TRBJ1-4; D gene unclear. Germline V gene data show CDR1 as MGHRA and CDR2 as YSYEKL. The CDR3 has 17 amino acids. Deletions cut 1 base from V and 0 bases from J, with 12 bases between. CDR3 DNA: TGCGCCAGCAGCCAAGGAGAGGTAGTTGCAACTAATGAAAAACTGTTTTTT. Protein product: CASSQGEVVATNEKLFF.

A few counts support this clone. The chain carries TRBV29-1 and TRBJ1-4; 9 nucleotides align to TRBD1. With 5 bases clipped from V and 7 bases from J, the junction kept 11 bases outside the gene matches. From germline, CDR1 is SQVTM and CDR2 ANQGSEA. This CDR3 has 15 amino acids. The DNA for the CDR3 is TGCAGCGTTTTAGGACAGGGGAGGATTAGTGAAAAACTGTTTTTT. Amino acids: CSVLGQGRISEKLFF.

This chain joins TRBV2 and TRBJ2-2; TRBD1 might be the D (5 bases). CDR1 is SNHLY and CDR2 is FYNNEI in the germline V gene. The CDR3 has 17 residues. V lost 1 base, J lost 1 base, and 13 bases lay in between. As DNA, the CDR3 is TGTGCCAGCAGTGAAGGCAGGGCTGTAAAGAACACCGGGGAGCTGTTTTTT. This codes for CASSEGRAVKNTGELFF.

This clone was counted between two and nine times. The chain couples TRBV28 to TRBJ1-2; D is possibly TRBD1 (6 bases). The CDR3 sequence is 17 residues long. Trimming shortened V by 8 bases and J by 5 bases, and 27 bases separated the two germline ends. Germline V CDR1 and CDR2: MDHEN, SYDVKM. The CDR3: CASLTVLRTATLYGYTF. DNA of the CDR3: TGTGCCAGCCTCACCGTACTCAGGACAGCTACCCTTTATGGCTACACCTTC.

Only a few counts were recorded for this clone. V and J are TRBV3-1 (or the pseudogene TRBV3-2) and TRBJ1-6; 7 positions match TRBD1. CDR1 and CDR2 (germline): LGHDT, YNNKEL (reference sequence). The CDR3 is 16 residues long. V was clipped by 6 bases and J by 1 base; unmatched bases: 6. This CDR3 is CASRLQGTSYNSPLHF. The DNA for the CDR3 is TGTGCCAGCAGGCTACAGGGGACGTCCTATAATTCACCCCTCCACTTT.

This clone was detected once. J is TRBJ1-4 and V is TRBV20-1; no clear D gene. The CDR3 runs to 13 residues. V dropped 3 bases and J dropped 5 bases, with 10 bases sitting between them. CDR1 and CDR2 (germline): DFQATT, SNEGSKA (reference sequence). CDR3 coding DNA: TGCAGTGCTAGTCCCCCAGGAAATGAAAAACTGTTTTTT. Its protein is CSASPPGNEKLFF.

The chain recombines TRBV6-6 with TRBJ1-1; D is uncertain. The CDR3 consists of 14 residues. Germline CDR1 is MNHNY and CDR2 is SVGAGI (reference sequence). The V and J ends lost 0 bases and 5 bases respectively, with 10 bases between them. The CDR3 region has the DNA TGTGCCAGCAGTTACTCCTACGGGATTACTGAAGCTTTCTTT. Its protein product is CASSYSYGITEAFF.

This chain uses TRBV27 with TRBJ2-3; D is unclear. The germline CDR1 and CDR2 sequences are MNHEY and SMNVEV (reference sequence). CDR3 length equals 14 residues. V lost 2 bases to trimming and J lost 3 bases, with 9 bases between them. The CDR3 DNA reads TGTGCCAGCAGTTTACGTGTCGGGACAGATACGCAGTATTTT. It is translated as CASSLRVGTDTQYF.

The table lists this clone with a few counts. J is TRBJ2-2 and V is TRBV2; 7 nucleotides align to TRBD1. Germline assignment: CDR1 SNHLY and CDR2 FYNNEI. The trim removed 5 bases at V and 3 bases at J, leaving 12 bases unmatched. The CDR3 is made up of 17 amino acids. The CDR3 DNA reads TGTGCCAGCAGTTCCATTACCGGGACAGACGACACCGGGGAGCTGTTTTTT. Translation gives CASSSITGTDDTGELFF.

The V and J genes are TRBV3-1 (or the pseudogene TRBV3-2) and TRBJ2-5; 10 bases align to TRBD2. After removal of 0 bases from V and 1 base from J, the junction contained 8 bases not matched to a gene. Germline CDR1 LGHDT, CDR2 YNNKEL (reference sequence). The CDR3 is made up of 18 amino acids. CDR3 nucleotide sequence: TGTGCCAGCAGCCAAGATTTTCCTAGCGGGGGTTTCCAAGAGACCCAGTACTTC. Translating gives CASSQDFPSGGFQETQYF.

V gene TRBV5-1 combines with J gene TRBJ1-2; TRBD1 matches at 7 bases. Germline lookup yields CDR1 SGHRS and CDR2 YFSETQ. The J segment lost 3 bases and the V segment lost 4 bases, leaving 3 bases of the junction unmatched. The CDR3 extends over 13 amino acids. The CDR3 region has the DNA TGCGCCAGCAGCCGGGGACAGTACTATGGCTACACCTTC. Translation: CASSRGQYYGYTF.